The present entry profiles one TCR beta chain with its context. No antigen is known for it. The data were obtained in a study of T cell responses to AZD1222 COVID-19 vaccine. Clones were read by immunoSEQ multiplex PCR, and TCRdb kept only the in-frame ones, dropping some. The repertoire holds 200,000 or so clones, with approximately 93% as singletons. The V end lost 5 bases, the J end lost 13 bases, and 15 bases lay between the germline ends. Germline V gene data show CDR1 as SGHTA and CDR2 as FQGNSA. The CDR3 totals 13 residues. Regarding the study as a whole: Of spike-specific TCRs, nearly half reportedly target regions left unmutated in variants. Across the whole spike, CD4 TCRs peaked at regions 160-218 and 743-854.

The sample was peripheral blood, taken 28 days after the second AZD1222 dose. The chain couples TRBV7-2 to TRBJ1-6, with TRBD1 as a possible D gene (5 bases). The TCR originated in an adult who received the AZD1222 COVID-19 vaccine. The CDR3 region is CASSGTLSGPLHF. The CDR3 DNA is TGTGCCAGCAGCGGGACCCTAAGTGGTCCCCTCCACTTT. The full variable domain, with the rest looked up from reference TRBV7-2 and TRBJ1-6, is GAGVSQSPSNKVTEKGKDVELRCDPISGHTALYWYRQSLGQGLEFLIYFQGNSAPDKSGLPSDRFSAERTGGSVSTLTIQRTQQEDSAVYLCASSGTLSGPLHFGNGTRLTVT.